This T cell receptor (beta chain) was captured in a study of T cell repertoires in cytomegalovirus infection. Across the whole study: Signatures in public TCR beta sequences pointed to both CMV infection and matching HLA type.

To note about this clonotype: What it recognizes is unknown.

Each CDR3 protein is one row after TCRdb ran MiXCR on the reads. The table includes about 570,000 distinct CDR3 sequences, roughly 43% detected once. Notes on the study in general: In two of eight donors, the top clonotype was HLA-C-restricted CMV-specific.

The sample here was cultured PBMCs, taken from culture after CMV antigen stimulation. This TCR was recovered from a human donor in good health (CMV status not recorded). Some clones in this sample may be carry-over from other donors' samples.

CDR3 loop: CASSEGWGEYEQYF. As DNA, the CDR3 is TGTGCCAGCAGTGAAGGTTGGGGGGAGTACGAGCAGTACTTC. This chain uses TRBV6-1 with TRBJ2-7; D may be TRBD2 (6 bases). CDR3 length: 14 amino acids. The germline CDR1 and CDR2 sequences are MNHNS and SASEGT. Trimming removed 1 base from V and 4 bases from J, with 11 bases in between.